These 2 T cell receptor beta chains originate from one sample sequenced in a study of blood T cell repertoires in COVID-19. Measured with immunoSEQ multiplex PCR; TCRdb has only the in-frame clones, and not every one. The table lists about 170,000 clones, approximately 83% of them singletons, with roughly 2% in the top ten. Sequenced: peripheral blood. These receptor sequences come from a woman over 75 with acute or convalescent COVID-19.

The chain recombines TRBV15 with TRBJ2-3; 8 bases match TRBD2. V lost 6 bases and J lost 5; bases outside the gene matches: 7. The CDR3 is 14 residues long. Per the germline V gene, CDR1 is LNHNV and CDR2 is YYDKDF (reference sequence). The CDR3 sequence: CATSASGGQDTQYF. DNA for the CDR3: TGTGCCACCAGTGCCAGCGGGGGCCAAGATACGCAGTATTTT.

V is TRBV25-1 and J is TRBJ1-5; D uncertain. The germline CDR1 and CDR2 sequences are MGHDK and SYGVNS. Trimming took off 0 bases at V and 2 bases at J, with 14 bases between the two ends. This CDR3 is built from 17 residues. The CDR3 region has the DNA TGTGCCAGCAGTGAATACGGCACCACGAGGGGCAATCAGCCCCAGCATTTT. Protein product: CASSEYGTTRGNQPQHF.